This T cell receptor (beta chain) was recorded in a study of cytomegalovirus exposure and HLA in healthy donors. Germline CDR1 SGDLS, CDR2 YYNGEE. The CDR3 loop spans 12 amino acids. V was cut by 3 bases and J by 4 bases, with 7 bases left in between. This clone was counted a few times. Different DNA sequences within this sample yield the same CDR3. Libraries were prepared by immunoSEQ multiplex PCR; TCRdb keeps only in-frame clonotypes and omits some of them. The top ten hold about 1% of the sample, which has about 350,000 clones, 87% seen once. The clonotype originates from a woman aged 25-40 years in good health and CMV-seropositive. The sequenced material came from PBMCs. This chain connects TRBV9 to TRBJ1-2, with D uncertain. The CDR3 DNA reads TGTGCCAGCAGCGGCGACATCTATGGCTACACCTTC. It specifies CASSGDIYGYTF.